The clone carrying this TCR beta chain was observed many times. As to time point: before trial treatment. The data originate from a study of low-dose radiotherapy and immunotherapy resistance in tumors. TRAV and TRBV primers primed cDNA for both TCRalpha and TCRbeta. Over roughly 18 PCR cycles, TCRs were amplified from a constant-region primer and V-primer adapter. In vitro transcription amplified isolated mRNA. TCRdb re-called the reads with MiXCR, one entry per CDR3 protein. The sample contains tens of thousands of distinct CDR3 sequences, 15% to 20% of which appear only once. Per germline, CDR1 SQVTM and CDR2 ANQGSEA. CDR3 length: 15 amino acids. V was clipped by 4 bases and J by 5 bases; unmatched bases: 14.

V and J are TRBV29-1 and TRBJ2-7, with TRBD2 matching over 7 bases. Sample: PBMCs, taken before treatment. The TCR was taken from a male donor with prostate cancer. This CDR3 reads CSVGEGVGTTHEQYF. The CDR3 nucleotides are TGCAGCGTTGGGGAGGGCGTAGGGACGACCCACGAGCAGTACTTC.